These 28 T cell receptor beta chains share one sample of origin, sequenced in a study of blood T cells in healthy people across ages. It was with a sample-barcoded 5' primer and a J-beta primer mix that a second PCR of roughly 6 to 11 cycles was run. Using its own MiXCR run on the 5' RACE reads, TCRdb lists one record per CDR3 protein. The profile shows 550,000 to 600,000 distinct CDR3 sequences, about 26% of them singletons. The sequenced sample was blood. All receptors come from a woman aged 70-85 years in good health.

This clonotype was found a few times. The chain employs TRBV7-2 and TRBJ2-1, with D possibly called TRBD1 or TRBD2 (5 bases each). The end of the DNA is better explained by TRBJ2-7, so the J call may be wrong. Germline loops: CDR1 SGHTA, CDR2 FQGNSA. The CDR3 is made up of 13 amino acids. CDR3 sequence reads: CASSSGPRSEQYF. The CDR3 DNA sequence: TGTGCCAGCAGCTCGGGACCGCGTTCGGAGCAGTACTTC.

This clonotype turned up a few times. The rearrangement links TRBV5-1 to TRBJ2-3, with D possibly TRBD2 on 5 matching bases. V gave up 2 bases and J gave up 0 bases, with 10 bases separating them. The CDR3 is made up of 15 amino acids. CDR1 is SGHRS and CDR2 is YFSETQ in the germline V gene. DNA of the CDR3: TGCGCCAGCAGCTTCAGACTATCTAGCACAGATACGCAGTATTTT. Its protein product is CASSFRLSSTDTQYF. Supplemented by reference TRBV5-1 and TRBJ2-3, the full variable domain reads KAGVTQTPRYLIKTRGQQVTLSCSPISGHRSVSWYQQTPGQGLQFLFEYFSETQRNKGNFPGRFSGRQFSNSRSEMNVSTLELGDSALYLCASSFRLSSTDTQYFGPGTRLTVL.

This chain links TRBV29-1 with TRBJ2-5; no definite D call. The DNA end favors TRBJ2-1, so the J call may be wrong. There are 10 residues in the CDR3. From germline, CDR1 is SQVTM and CDR2 ANQGSEA. The CDR3 coding sequence is TGCAGCGGTGGTGAGGATGAGCAGTTCTTC. Amino acid sequence: CSGGEDEQFF.

This chain links TRBV12-3 or TRBV12-4 with TRBJ2-7, with 14 positions matching TRBD2. The CDR3 spans 15 residues. Trimming removed 6 bases from V and 0 bases from J; junction bases left unmatched: 1. As DNA, the CDR3 is TGTGCCAGCAGAGGACTAGCGGGAGGCTCCTACGAGCAGTACTTC. Residues: CASRGLAGGSYEQYF.

The rearrangement links TRBV7-9 to TRBJ2-5; no clear D gene. Judging by the DNA end, TRBJ2-1 fits better; the J call may be wrong. Germline loops: CDR1 SEHNR, CDR2 FQNEAQ (reference sequence). This CDR3 spans 14 amino acids. CDR3 sequence (DNA): TGTGCCAGCAGCCCTAGGGTAGTCGGCAATGAGCAGTTCTTC. It yields the protein CASSPRVVGNEQFF.

The rearrangement uses TRBV6-2 or TRBV6-3 and TRBJ2-1; 9 nucleotides agree with TRBD2. Germline assignment: CDR1 MNHEY and CDR2 SVGEGT. CDR3 length: 15 residues. V shed 2 bases, J shed 7 bases, and the junction held 6 bases outside the gene matches. The CDR3 protein is CASSYALAGYNEQFF. For the CDR3, the DNA is TGTGCCAGCAGTTACGCGCTAGCGGGGTATAATGAGCAGTTCTTC.

The gene calls are TRBV11-3 and TRBJ2-5, with TRBD2 matching over 13 bases. The closer fit of TRBJ2-7 to the DNA end suggests the J call may be wrong. The CDR3 has 17 residues. Germline CDR1 and CDR2: SGHNT and YENEEA. CDR3 in DNA: TGTGCCAGCAGCACCAGGACTAGCGGGGGCCGTTCCTACGAGCAGTACTTC. Amino acid sequence: CASSTRTSGGRSYEQYF.

This clonotype turned up a few times. This chain links TRBV6-5 with TRBJ2-1; D not certain. This CDR3 contains 11 residues. The germline V gene encodes CDR1 MNHEY and CDR2 SVGAGI. Trimming shortened V by 3 bases and J by 12 bases, and 9 bases separated the two germline ends. CDR3 sequence reads: CASSYHGVQFF. The CDR3 region has the DNA TGTGCCAGCAGTTATCATGGGGTGCAGTTCTTC.

The chain couples TRBV29-1 to TRBJ2-3, with 10 bases fitting TRBD1. CDR3 length equals 15 residues. CDR1 SQVTM and CDR2 ANQGSEA come from the germline V gene. CDR3 protein: CSACGDRGLTDTQYF. The CDR3 DNA reads TGCAGTGCTTGCGGAGACAGGGGGCTCACAGATACGCAGTATTTT.

In its sample, this clonotype was seen many times. The V and J genes are TRBV30 and TRBJ2-1, with D unresolved. CDR3 size: 14 residues. Per the germline V gene, CDR1 is GTSNPN and CDR2 is SVGIG (reference sequence). The V and J ends lost 3 bases and 3 bases respectively, with 12 bases between them. The CDR3 spells CAWRKVSGYNEQFF. The CDR3 nucleotides are TGTGCCTGGAGGAAGGTATCGGGCTACAATGAGCAGTTCTTC.

Only a few counts were recorded for this clonotype. The chain is built from TRBV4-2 and TRBJ1-2; a possible D gene is TRBD1 (5 bases). The CDR3 has 16 amino acids. The germline V and J ends were trimmed by 0 bases and 0 bases, with 11 bases remaining between them. Per the germline V gene, CDR1 is LGHNA and CDR2 is YNFKEQ. CDR3 protein: CASSQDIRDANYGYTF. The CDR3 nucleotides read TGTGCCAGCAGCCAAGATATCAGGGATGCTAACTATGGCTACACCTTC.

This clonotype turned up a few times. The V gene is TRBV18, the J gene TRBJ1-2, with 7 nucleotides matching TRBD1. Per germline, CDR1 KGHSH and CDR2 LQKENI. The CDR3 totals 17 residues. J was trimmed by 0 bases and V by 2 bases; bases with no gene match: 9. The CDR3: CASSPNLQGPANYGYTF. CDR3 coding DNA: TGTGCCAGCTCACCAAATTTACAGGGGCCCGCTAACTATGGCTACACCTTC.

This chain joins TRBV19 and TRBJ1-1; 10 nucleotides agree with TRBD1. V shed 6 bases and J 6 bases; nucleotides not matched to a gene: 7. The CDR3 has 14 residues. Germline loops: CDR1 LNHDA, CDR2 SQIVND (reference sequence). This chain's CDR3 is CASRETGGFAEAFF. CDR3 nucleotide sequence: TGTGCCAGTAGGGAGACAGGGGGCTTTGCTGAAGCTTTCTTT.

This clonotype was counted a few times. The chain uses TRBV5-1 and TRBJ2-3; D not resolved. The V end lost 2 bases, the J end lost 3 bases, and 13 bases lay between the germline ends. CDR1 SGHRS and CDR2 YFSETQ come from the germline V gene. The CDR3 loop spans 15 amino acids. This chain's CDR3 is CASSFRGHDTDTQYF. DNA for the CDR3: TGCGCCAGCAGCTTCAGAGGTCACGATACAGATACGCAGTATTTT. Full variable domain (remainder filled in from reference TRBV5-1 and TRBJ2-3): KAGVTQTPRYLIKTRGQQVTLSCSPISGHRSVSWYQQTPGQGLQFLFEYFSETQRNKGNFPGRFSGRQFSNSRSEMNVSTLELGDSALYLCASSFRGHDTDTQYFGPGTRLTVL.

This clonotype occurred many times. The chain joins TRBV7-2 to TRBJ2-5, with no clear D. CDR1 is SGHTA, CDR2 FQGNSA, per germline. This CDR3 is 13 amino acids long. V was pared by 5 bases and J by 3 bases, with 10 bases between. CDR3 in DNA: TGTGCCAGCAGCCTAAGACCCGAAGAGACCCAGTACTTC. Translating gives CASSLRPEETQYF.

This clonotype has only a few counts. This rearrangement joins TRBV29-1 to TRBJ1-4; no firm D call. Looked up from germline, CDR1 is SQVTM and CDR2 is ANQGSEA. The V end was cut by 4 bases, the J end by 7 bases, with 13 bases between. The CDR3 extends over 13 amino acids. CDR3 protein: CSVATTSFEKLFF. The CDR3 DNA follows: TGCAGCGTTGCGACAACCTCGTTTGAAAAACTGTTTTTT.

V usage is TRBV14 and J usage is TRBJ2-1; D is ambiguous. The CDR3 spans 13 residues. V lost 4 bases and J lost 10, with 14 bases in between. Germline CDR1 reads SGHDN; CDR2 reads FVKESK. As DNA, the CDR3 is TGTGCCAGCAGCCCAGCCCTTTATGGGGAGCAGTTCTTC. The encoded protein is CASSPALYGEQFF.

The J gene is TRBJ2-7, the V gene TRBV29-1; 8 nucleotides agree with TRBD1. Germline V CDR1 and CDR2: SQVTM, ANQGSEA. The trim removed 8 bases at V and 7 bases at J, leaving 10 bases unmatched. The CDR3 runs 12 residues. The CDR3 reads CSTKTGDWEQYF. CDR3 DNA sequence: TGCAGCACTAAGACAGGGGACTGGGAGCAGTACTTC.

The V call is TRBV5-6, the J call TRBJ2-1; TRBD2 aligns across 12 bases. Trimming cost V 1 base and J 8 bases; bases outside gene matches: 13. The CDR3 is 18 residues long. CDR1 is SGHDT and CDR2 is YYEEEE in the germline V gene. Here the CDR3 DNA reads TGTGCCAGCAGCTTGACGGTCCCTCCTAGCGGGGGGGCCTATGAGCAGTTCTTC. Its protein is CASSLTVPPSGGAYEQFF. The full variable domain, rest sourced from reference TRBV5-6 and TRBJ2-1, is DAGVTQSPTHLIKTRGQQVTLRCSPKSGHDTVSWYQQALGQGPQFIFQYYEEEERQRGNFPDRFSGHQFPNYSSELNVNALLLGDSALYLCASSLTVPPSGGAYEQFFGPGTRLTVL.

The CDR3 DNA follows: TGCAGTGCTAAAGGGCAGGGCCCAAGAGAGCAGTACTTC. This sequence encodes CSAKGQGPREQYF. The chain uses TRBV20-1 and TRBJ2-7; maybe TRBD1 (5 bases). The CDR3 covers 13 residues. The V end was cut by 4 bases, the J end by 7 bases, with 17 bases between. Germline values: CDR1 DFQATT, CDR2 SNEGSKA (reference sequence).

This chain connects TRBV12-3 or TRBV12-4 to TRBJ2-5; maybe TRBD2 (6 bases). The V end was cut by 6 bases, the J end by 9 bases, with 14 bases between. CDR3 size: 12 residues. The CDR3 sequence: CASSQGTGAQYF. CDR3 DNA sequence: TGTGCCAGCAGCCAAGGGACGGGGGCCCAGTACTTC.

This clonotype appeared a few times. The V gene is TRBV7-9, the J gene TRBJ2-5; TRBD2 matches at 9 bases. Germline V lookup: CDR1 SEHNR, CDR2 FQNEAQ (reference sequence). Germline trimming cut 3 bases from V and 2 bases from J; bases unmatched to any gene: 4. The CDR3 is 15 residues long. CDR3: CASSFLAGRQETQYF. Here the CDR3 DNA reads TGTGCCAGCAGCTTCCTAGCGGGGCGACAAGAGACCCAGTACTTC.

The chain combines TRBV7-9 with TRBJ2-5, with D perhaps TRBD2 (6 bases). The length of the CDR3 is 16 residues. Germline V gene lookup returns CDR1 SEHNR and CDR2 FQNEAQ (reference sequence). V was pared by 4 bases and J by 5 bases, with 20 bases between. CDR3 bases: TGTGCCAGCAGCTCGGGGGTCGGGACGGCTACGGAGACCCAGTACTTC. The encoded protein is CASSSGVGTATETQYF.

The chain couples TRBV4-3 to TRBJ1-4; no firm D call. The V gene's germline CDR1 is LGHNA and CDR2 YSLEER. The CDR3 covers 16 residues. Trimming took off 3 bases at V and 0 bases at J, with 11 bases between the two ends. The CDR3 loop is CASSQQPGTTNEKLFF. The CDR3, as DNA: TGCGCCAGCAGCCAGCAACCGGGGACAACTAATGAAAAACTGTTTTTT.

V is TRBV11-2 and J is TRBJ2-5; TRBD1 might be the D (6 bases). Trimming cost V 1 base and J 4 bases, with 13 bases left between them. The CDR3 is 15 residues long. CDR1 and CDR2 (germline): SGHAT, FQNNGV. In nucleotides, the CDR3 is TGTGCCAGCAGCTTAGCTTATGGGACACTAGAGACCCAGTACTTC. The encoded protein is CASSLAYGTLETQYF.

The chain carries TRBV20-1 and TRBJ2-3, with 8 bases fitting TRBD2. Germline lookup yields CDR1 DFQATT and CDR2 SNEGSKA (reference sequence). The CDR3 has 15 residues. V lost 4 bases to trimming and J lost 0 bases; unmatched junction nucleotides: 6. CDR3 coding DNA: TGCAGTGCTAACCCACTAGCGGACAGCACAGATACGCAGTATTTT. This encodes CSANPLADSTDTQYF.

This clonotype occurred a few times. V is TRBV5-1 and J is TRBJ2-5; 12 bases map to TRBD2. V gave up 1 base and J gave up 1 base; unmatched junction bases: 2. The CDR3 loop spans 16 amino acids. Germline V gives CDR1 SGHRS, CDR2 YFSETQ. CDR3 region: CASSLSSGGAQETQYF. CDR3 nucleotides: TGCGCCAGCAGCTTGTCTAGCGGGGGGGCCCAAGAGACCCAGTACTTC.

This clonotype has a handful of counts. The CDR3 DNA follows: TGTGCCAGCAGCGCCCCGGGACAGGGTCGTCTAAGGAGCGGGGGGCATTACAATGAGCAGTTCTTC. It encodes CASSAPGQGRLRSGGHYNEQFF. The rearrangement uses TRBV9 and TRBJ2-1; either TRBD1 or TRBD2 may supply D (9 bases each). V dropped 3 bases and J dropped 4 bases, with 35 bases sitting between them. This CDR3 contains 22 residues. Germline assignment: CDR1 SGDLS and CDR2 YYNGEE.